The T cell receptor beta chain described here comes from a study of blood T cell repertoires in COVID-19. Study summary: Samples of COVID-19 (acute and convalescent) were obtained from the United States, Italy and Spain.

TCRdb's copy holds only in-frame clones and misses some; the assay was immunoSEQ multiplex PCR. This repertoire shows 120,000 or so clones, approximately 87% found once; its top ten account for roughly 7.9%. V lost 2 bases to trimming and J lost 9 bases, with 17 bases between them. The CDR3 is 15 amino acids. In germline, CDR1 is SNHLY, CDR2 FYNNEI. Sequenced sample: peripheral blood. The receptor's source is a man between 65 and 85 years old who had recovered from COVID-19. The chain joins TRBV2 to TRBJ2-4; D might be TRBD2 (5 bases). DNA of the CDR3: TGTGCCAGCAGTGAAATACAAAGTGGCCGGGGCATTCAGTACTTC. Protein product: CASSEIQSGRGIQYF.